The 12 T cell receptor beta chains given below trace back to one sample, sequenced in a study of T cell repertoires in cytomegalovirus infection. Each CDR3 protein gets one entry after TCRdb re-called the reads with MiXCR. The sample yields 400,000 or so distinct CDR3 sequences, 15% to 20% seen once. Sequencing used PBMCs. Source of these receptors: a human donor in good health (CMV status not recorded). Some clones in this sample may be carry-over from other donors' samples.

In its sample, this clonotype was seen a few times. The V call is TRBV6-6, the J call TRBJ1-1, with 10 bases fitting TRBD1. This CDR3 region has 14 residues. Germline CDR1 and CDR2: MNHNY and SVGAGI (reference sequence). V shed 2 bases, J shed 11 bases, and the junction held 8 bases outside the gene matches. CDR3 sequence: CASSYDRGQEGAFF. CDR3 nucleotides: TGTGCCAGCAGTTACGACAGGGGGCAAGAAGGGGCTTTCTTT.

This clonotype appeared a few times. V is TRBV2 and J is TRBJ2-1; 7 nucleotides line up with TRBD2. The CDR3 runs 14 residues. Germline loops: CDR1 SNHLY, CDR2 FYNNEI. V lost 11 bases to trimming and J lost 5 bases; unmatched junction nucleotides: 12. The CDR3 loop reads CACLASGGHNEQFF. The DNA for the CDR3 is TGTGCCTGTCTAGCGTCGGGGGGTCACAATGAGCAGTTCTTC.

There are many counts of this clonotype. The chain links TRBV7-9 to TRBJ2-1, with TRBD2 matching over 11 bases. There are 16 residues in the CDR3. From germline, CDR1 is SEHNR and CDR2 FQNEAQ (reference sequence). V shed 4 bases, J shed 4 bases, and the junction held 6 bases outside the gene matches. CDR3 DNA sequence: TGTGCCAGCAGCTCAGAGGGACTAGCGGTGTACAATGAGCAGTTCTTC. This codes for CASSSEGLAVYNEQFF.

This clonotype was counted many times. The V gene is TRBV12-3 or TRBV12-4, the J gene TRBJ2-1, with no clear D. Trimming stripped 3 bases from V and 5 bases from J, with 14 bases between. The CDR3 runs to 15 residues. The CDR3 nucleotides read TGTGCCAGCAGTTTCTACGCCAGAGTCGACAATGAGCAGTTCTTC. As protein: CASSFYARVDNEQFF.

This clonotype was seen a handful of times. The CDR3 DNA reads TGTGCCAGCTCACCCTCGACAGGGGCGGGTGAAAAACTGTTTTTT. Translating gives CASSPSTGAGEKLFF. The chain recombines TRBV18 with TRBJ1-4, with TRBD1 identical over 8 bases. V was clipped by 3 bases and J by 7 bases; unmatched bases: 7. The CDR3 runs 15 residues. From germline, CDR1 is KGHSH and CDR2 LQKENI. The variable domain in full, completed from reference TRBV18 and TRBJ1-4, reads NAGVMQNPRHLVRRRGQEARLRCSPMKGHSHVYWYRQLPEEGLKFMVYLQKENIIDESGMPKERFSAEFPKEGPSILRIQQVVRGDSAAYFCASSPSTGAGEKLFFGSGTQLSVL.

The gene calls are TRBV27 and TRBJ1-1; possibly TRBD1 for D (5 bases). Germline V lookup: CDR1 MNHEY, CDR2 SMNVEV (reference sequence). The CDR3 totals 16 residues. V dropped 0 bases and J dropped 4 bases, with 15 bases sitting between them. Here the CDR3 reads CASSLSGNRYSTEAFF. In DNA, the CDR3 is TGTGCCAGCAGTTTATCGGGGAACAGGTATTCCACTGAAGCTTTCTTT.

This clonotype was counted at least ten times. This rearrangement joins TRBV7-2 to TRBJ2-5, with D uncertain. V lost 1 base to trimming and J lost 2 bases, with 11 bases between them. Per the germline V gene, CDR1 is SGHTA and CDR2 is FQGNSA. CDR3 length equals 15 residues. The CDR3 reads CASSLDFGQQETQYF. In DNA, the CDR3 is TGTGCCAGCAGCTTAGATTTCGGTCAGCAAGAGACCCAGTACTTC.

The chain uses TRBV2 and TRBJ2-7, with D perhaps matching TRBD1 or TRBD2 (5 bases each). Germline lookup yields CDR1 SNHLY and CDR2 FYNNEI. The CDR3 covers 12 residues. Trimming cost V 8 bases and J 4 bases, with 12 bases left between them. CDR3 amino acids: CASEQDSYEQYF. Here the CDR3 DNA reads TGTGCCAGCGAACAGGACTCTTACGAGCAGTACTTC.

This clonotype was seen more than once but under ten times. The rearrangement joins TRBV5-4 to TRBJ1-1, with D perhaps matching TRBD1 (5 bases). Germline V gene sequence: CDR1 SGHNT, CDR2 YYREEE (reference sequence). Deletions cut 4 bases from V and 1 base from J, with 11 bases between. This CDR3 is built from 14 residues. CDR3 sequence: CASSAKTGNTEAFF. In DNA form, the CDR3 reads TGTGCCAGCAGCGCAAAAACAGGGAACACTGAAGCTTTCTTT.

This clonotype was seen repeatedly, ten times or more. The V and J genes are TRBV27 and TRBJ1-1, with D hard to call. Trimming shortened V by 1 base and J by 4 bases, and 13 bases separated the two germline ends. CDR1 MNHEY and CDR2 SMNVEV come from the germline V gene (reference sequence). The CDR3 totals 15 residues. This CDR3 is CASSLWRGIGTEAFF. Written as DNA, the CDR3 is TGTGCCAGCAGTTTATGGCGGGGAATCGGCACTGAAGCTTTCTTT.

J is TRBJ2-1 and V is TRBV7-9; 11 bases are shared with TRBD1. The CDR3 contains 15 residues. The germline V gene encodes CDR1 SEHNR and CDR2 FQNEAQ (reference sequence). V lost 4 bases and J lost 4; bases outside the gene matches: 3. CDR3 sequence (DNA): TGTGCCAGCAGCTCGGACAGGGGGCGGTACAATGAGCAGTTCTTC. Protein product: CASSSDRGRYNEQFF.

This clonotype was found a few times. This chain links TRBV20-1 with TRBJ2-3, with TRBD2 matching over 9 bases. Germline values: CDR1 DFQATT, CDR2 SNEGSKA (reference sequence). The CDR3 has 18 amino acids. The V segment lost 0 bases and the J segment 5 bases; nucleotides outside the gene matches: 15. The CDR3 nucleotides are TGCAGTGCTAGAGATCCCCATTTTAGCGGGAGTGTTATAGATACGCAGTATTTT. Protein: CSARDPHFSGSVIDTQYF.